The table lists the clone carrying this T cell receptor (beta chain) with a count of one. The sample belongs to a study of blood T cell repertoires in COVID-19. With 6 bases clipped from V and 5 bases from J, the junction kept 9 bases outside the gene matches. Germline CDR1 is LNHDA and CDR2 is SQIVND (reference sequence). The CDR3 totals 16 residues. Under the authors' procedure: Amplifying reference gene primers gave estimates of nucleated cell counts. Here immunoSEQ multiplex PCR was the method, and the copy in TCRdb shows in-frame clones only, minus some. V and J calls plus clone size are reproduced from that table; the DNA served to infer D and trimming. The sample holds around 370,000 clones; 85% to 90% are singletons and the top ten take more than 5.5%.

Sequenced sample: peripheral blood. This receptor was obtained from a woman between 65 and 79 years old with COVID-19, enrolled during active disease. The chain combines TRBV19 with TRBJ1-4; 10 bases fit TRBD1. The CDR3 loop reads CASSRTGGGINEKLFF. In DNA, the CDR3 is TGTGCCAGTAGCCGGACAGGGGGAGGTATCAATGAAAAACTGTTTTTT. The entire variable domain, with the rest obtained from reference TRBV19 and TRBJ1-4, is as follows: DGGITQSPKYLFRKEGQNVTLSCEQNLNHDAMYWYRQDPGQGLRLIYYSQIVNDFQKGDIAEGYSVSREKKESFPLTVTSAQKNPTAFYLCASSRTGGGINEKLFFGSGTQLSVL.